This T cell receptor beta chain stems from a study of T cell repertoires in cytomegalovirus infection. General observations from the study: In two of eight donors, the top clonotype was HLA-C-restricted CMV-specific.

The CDR3 totals 13 residues. Trimming pared 8 bases from V and 2 bases from J, leaving 11 bases between. In this sample, this clonotype turned up a few times. Its specificity is not known. TCRdb redid the calling of the reads with MiXCR, one entry per CDR3 protein. The table lists some 900,000 distinct CDR3 sequences, over 25% of them singletons. The V call is TRBV12-3 or TRBV12-4, the J call TRBJ2-3; D ambiguous. Sequencing was performed on cultured CD8+ T cells from PBMCs, taken from culture after CMV antigen stimulation. The source of this sequence is a human donor in good health (CMV status not recorded). Some clones in this sample may be carry-over from other donors' samples. As DNA, the CDR3 is TGTGCCAGCTTCTCCCCCCACACAGATACGCAGTATTTT. Translation: CASFSPHTDTQYF.